These T cell receptor beta chains were read from a single sample in a study of blood T cell repertoires in COVID-19. Data came from immunoSEQ multiplex PCR; TCRdb stores just in-frame clones and leaves some out. The sample comprises roughly 100,000 clones, around nine tenths of which are singletons, and 3% to 4.5% rests with the top ten. The sequenced sample consisted of peripheral blood. The receptors come from a woman aged 45-60 years in a cohort sampled during active COVID-19. The CDR3 runs from the conserved cysteine through the conserved F or W. The D gene is left open where the match is weak. Only part of the rows carry a size: once, few, many, or a class if the clone is expanded.

J gene: TRBJ2-7; D gene: -; clone size: -; V gene: TRBV28; CDR3 protein: CASSLYRWSRGSLEQYF; CDR3 DNA: TGTGCCAGCAGTTTATATAGGTGGTCCCGGGGGTCACTGGAGCAGTACTTC
J gene: TRBJ1-4; D gene: -; clone size: -; V gene: TRBV6-5; CDR3 protein: CATLYEKLFF; CDR3 DNA: TGTGCCACCTTGTATGAAAAACTGTTTTTT
J gene: TRBJ2-3; D gene: -; clone size: -; V gene: TRBV19; CDR3 protein: CASTQRGGTDTQYF; CDR3 DNA: TGTGCCAGTACCCAGCGCGGGGGCACAGATACGCAGTATTTT
J gene: TRBJ2-1; D gene: TRBD2; clone size: -; V gene: TRBV29-1; CDR3 protein: CSVGLVRGNEQFF; CDR3 DNA: TGCAGCGTCGGACTAGTAAGAGGCAATGAGCAGTTCTTC
J gene: TRBJ1-2; D gene: TRBD1; clone size: -; V gene: TRBV19; CDR3 protein: CASSMTGADYGYTF; CDR3 DNA: TGTGCCAGTAGTATGACAGGGGCGGACTATGGCTACACCTTC
J gene: TRBJ1-2; D gene: -; clone size: -; V gene: TRBV2; CDR3 protein: CASSELSNYGYTF; CDR3 DNA: TGTGCCAGCAGTGAACTGTCTAACTATGGCTACACCTTC
J gene: TRBJ2-7; D gene: TRBD1; clone size: -; V gene: TRBV2; CDR3 protein: CASSEGGQATYEQYF; CDR3 DNA: TGTGCCAGCAGTGAAGGGGGACAGGCTACCTACGAGCAGTACTTC
J gene: TRBJ2-1; D gene: TRBD2; clone size: -; V gene: TRBV7-3; CDR3 protein: CASSPLPGRAKLNEQFF; CDR3 DNA: TGTGCCAGCAGCCCGCTGCCCGGGAGGGCCAAGTTAAATGAGCAGTTCTTC
J gene: TRBJ2-4; D gene: TRBD1; clone size: -; V gene: TRBV11-3; CDR3 protein: CASSVNRGQLKNIQYF; CDR3 DNA: TGTGCCAGCAGCGTCAACAGGGGGCAATTGAAAAACATTCAGTACTTC
J gene: TRBJ2-5; D gene: TRBD2; clone size: -; V gene: TRBV18; CDR3 protein: CASSATSGGQETQYF; CDR3 DNA: TGTGCCAGCTCAGCGACTAGCGGGGGGCAAGAGACCCAGTACTTC
J gene: TRBJ2-5; D gene: TRBD1; clone size: -; V gene: TRBV5-1; CDR3 protein: CASSWQTGQETQYF; CDR3 DNA: TGCGCCAGCAGCTGGCAGACAGGGCAAGAGACCCAGTACTTC
J gene: TRBJ2-7; D gene: TRBD1; clone size: -; V gene: TRBV6-6; CDR3 protein: CASSPTPTALLRDRGFYEQYF; CDR3 DNA: TGTGCCAGCAGTCCGACCCCTACGGCCCTACTCCGGGACAGGGGGTTCTACGAGCAGTACTTC
J gene: TRBJ1-2; D gene: -; clone size: -; V gene: TRBV29-1; CDR3 protein: CSVAGQPYGYTF; CDR3 DNA: TGCAGCGTTGCTGGACAGCCCTATGGCTACACCTTC
J gene: TRBJ2-7; D gene: TRBD1; clone size: -; V gene: TRBV28; CDR3 protein: CASRETGGAYEQYF; CDR3 DNA: TGTGCCAGCAGAGAGACAGGGGGGGCCTACGAGCAGTACTTC
J gene: TRBJ1-2; D gene: TRBD1; clone size: -; V gene: TRBV3-1/TRBV3-2; CDR3 protein: CASSQDRGNYGYTF; CDR3 DNA: TGTGCCAGCAGCCAGGACAGGGGGAACTATGGCTACACCTTC
J gene: TRBJ1-1; D gene: -; clone size: -; V gene: TRBV5-6; CDR3 protein: CASSSRGHYATEAFF; CDR3 DNA: TGTGCCAGCAGCTCCAGGGGACACTATGCGACTGAAGCTTTCTTT
J gene: TRBJ2-1; D gene: TRBD1; clone size: -; V gene: TRBV6-5; CDR3 protein: CASSTRSEGTGQFF; CDR3 DNA: TGTGCCAGCAGTACCCGTAGTGAGGGGACAGGGCAGTTCTTC
J gene: TRBJ1-2; D gene: -; clone size: -; V gene: TRBV7-9; CDR3 protein: CASSLGYRDRGYSYGYTF; CDR3 DNA: TGTGCCAGCAGCTTAGGCTATCGTGACCGGGGGTATAGCTATGGCTACACCTTC
J gene: TRBJ1-3; D gene: TRBD1; clone size: -; V gene: TRBV5-6; CDR3 protein: CASSSRDRHLNSGNTIYF; CDR3 DNA: TGTGCCAGCAGCTCGCGGGACAGGCACTTAAACTCTGGAAACACCATATATTTT
J gene: TRBJ2-7; D gene: -; clone size: -; V gene: TRBV6-5; CDR3 protein: CASNREFFFDEQYF; CDR3 DNA: TGTGCCAGCAACAGGGAGTTTTTCTTCGACGAGCAGTACTTC
J gene: TRBJ2-7; D gene: TRBD2; clone size: -; V gene: TRBV10-3; CDR3 protein: CAISPGLAGGVGDEQYF; CDR3 DNA: TGTGCCATCAGTCCCGGGCTAGCGGGAGGAGTTGGCGACGAGCAGTACTTC
J gene: TRBJ1-1; D gene: TRBD1; clone size: once; V gene: TRBV27; CDR3 protein: CASSQARGHMNTEAFF; CDR3 DNA: TGTGCCAGCAGTCAAGCCAGGGGGCATATGAACACTGAAGCTTTCTTT
J gene: TRBJ2-5; D gene: -; clone size: -; V gene: TRBV24-1; CDR3 protein: CATSVRRGETQYF; CDR3 DNA: TGTGCCACCAGTGTGCGCAGGGGAGAGACCCAGTACTTC
J gene: TRBJ2-1; D gene: TRBD2; clone size: -; V gene: TRBV6-1; CDR3 protein: CASSEGGGNFYEQFF; CDR3 DNA: TGTGCCAGCAGTGAAGGGGGGGGTAACTTCTATGAGCAGTTCTTC
J gene: TRBJ2-1; D gene: TRBD1; clone size: -; V gene: TRBV19; CDR3 protein: CASSRTGHLIDEQFF; CDR3 DNA: TGTGCCAGTAGCCGGACAGGGCACCTGATCGATGAGCAGTTCTTC
J gene: TRBJ1-1; D gene: -; clone size: -; V gene: TRBV6-5; CDR3 protein: CANARASNTEAFF; CDR3 DNA: TGTGCCAACGCCAGGGCTTCGAACACTGAAGCTTTCTTT
J gene: TRBJ1-3; D gene: TRBD1; clone size: -; V gene: TRBV24-1; CDR3 protein: CATSEEGATYF; CDR3 DNA: TGTGCCACCAGTGAAGAGGGGGCTACCTATTTT
J gene: TRBJ1-1; D gene: TRBD1; clone size: -; V gene: TRBV14; CDR3 protein: CASSQVPGQGTTEAFF; CDR3 DNA: TGTGCCAGCAGCCAAGTCCCAGGACAGGGCACCACTGAAGCTTTCTTT
J gene: TRBJ2-3; D gene: -; clone size: -; V gene: TRBV2; CDR3 protein: CASSPLSDTQYF; CDR3 DNA: TGTGCCAGCAGCCCCCTATCAGATACGCAGTATTTT
J gene: TRBJ2-2; D gene: -; clone size: -; V gene: TRBV6-5; CDR3 protein: CASRISGNTGELFF; CDR3 DNA: TGTGCCAGCAGGATTTCGGGTAACACCGGGGAGCTGTTTTTT
J gene: TRBJ2-7; D gene: TRBD1; clone size: -; V gene: TRBV6-5; CDR3 protein: CASSYSGQGFYEQYF; CDR3 DNA: TGTGCCAGCAGTTACTCGGGACAGGGTTTCTACGAGCAGTACTTC
J gene: TRBJ1-2; D gene: -; clone size: -; V gene: TRBV28; CDR3 protein: CASSSYGTGTSYTF; CDR3 DNA: TGTGCCAGCTCCTCCTACGGGACTGGGACCAGCTACACCTTC
J gene: TRBJ2-2; D gene: TRBD2; clone size: -; V gene: TRBV5-8; CDR3 protein: CASSLGGLAGSGELFF; CDR3 DNA: TGTGCCAGCAGCTTAGGAGGACTAGCGGGATCCGGGGAGCTGTTTTTT
J gene: TRBJ2-5; D gene: -; clone size: -; V gene: TRBV11-3; CDR3 protein: CASSSLQETQYF; CDR3 DNA: TGTGCCAGCAGCTCTCTCCAAGAGACCCAGTACTTC